These T cell receptor beta chains were read from a single sample in a study of blood T cell repertoires in COVID-19. Measured with immunoSEQ multiplex PCR; TCRdb has only the in-frame clones, and not every one. The table has roughly 220,000 clones, 80% seen once. Material for sequencing was PBMCs or T cells enriched from blood (not recorded which). All receptors derive from a man in his thirties or forties with acute COVID-19. The CDR3 runs from the conserved cysteine through the conserved F or W. The D gene is left open where the match is weak. For some rows the clone size is stated as once, few or many, or as a class when expanded; others skip it.

many	TRBV7-2	.	TRBJ1-2	TGTGCCAGCAGCTTTACAGACAACTATGGCTACACCTTC	CASSFTDNYGYTF
.	TRBV5-1	.	TRBJ2-7	TGCGCCAGCAGCTGGATCGGGGACGAGCAGTACTTC	CASSWIGDEQYF
.	TRBV11-2	.	TRBJ1-1	TGTGCCAGCAGCTTAGGCATGGTTGTGAGGGACACTGAAGCTTTCTTT	CASSLGMVVRDTEAFF
.	TRBV5-4	TRBD2	TRBJ2-2	TGTGCCAGCAGCTTGGGACTAGCGGCGAACACCGGGGAGCTGTTTTTT	CASSLGLAANTGELFF
.	TRBV7-6	.	TRBJ1-5	TGTGCCAGCAGCCTTGGACCCACCGGGGTGCCCCAGCATTTT	CASSLGPTGVPQHF
once	TRBV12-3/TRBV12-4	.	TRBJ1-2	TGTGCCAGCAGCATTGGGGAGAAGTATGGCTACACCTTC	CASSIGEKYGYTF
.	TRBV10-3	.	TRBJ2-7	TGTGCCATCAGTGGTTTAGACAGCTCCTACGAGCAGTACTTC	CAISGLDSSYEQYF
few	TRBV19	.	TRBJ1-6	TGTGCCAGTAGTATAGATCACGGGTCACCCCTCCACTTT	CASSIDHGSPLHF
.	TRBV18	.	TRBJ2-1	TGTGCCAGCTCACCATCTCAGTCGGGAAACAATGAGCAGTTCTTC	CASSPSQSGNNEQFF
.	TRBV2	TRBD1	TRBJ2-7	TGTGCCAGCAACAGGGGGCCCTACGAGCAGTACTTC	CASNRGPYEQYF
.	TRBV27	.	TRBJ1-4	TGTGCCAGCAGCCGCGGGGTTTCTGAAAAACTGTTTTTT	CASSRGVSEKLFF
once	TRBV3-1/TRBV3-2	TRBD1	TRBJ2-1	TGTGCCAGCAGCCCCGAACAGGGGGGCGACTACAATGAGCAGTTCTTC	CASSPEQGGDYNEQFF
.	TRBV5-6	TRBD1	TRBJ1-2	TGTGCCAGCAGCCTTGAGGGGATTGGGACAGAACACTTC	CASSLEGIGTEHF
.	TRBV7-2	TRBD1	TRBJ2-5	TGTGCCAGCAGCTTCGGACAGGGCCTCATGGAGACCCAGTACTTC	CASSFGQGLMETQYF
.	TRBV25-1	.	TRBJ1-2	TGTGCCAGCAGTGATAGGCCCTCGGGTGGCTACACCTTC	CASSDRPSGGYTF
.	TRBV4-2	TRBD1	TRBJ1-1	TGTGCCAGCAGCCAAGGGGACAGGGTGAACACTGAAGCTTTCTTT	CASSQGDRVNTEAFF
.	TRBV5-4	TRBD1	TRBJ1-1	TGTGCCAGCAGCGTGACAGGGGAGTACACTGAAGCTTTCTTT	CASSVTGEYTEAFF
once	TRBV5-4	.	TRBJ1-2	TGTGCCAGCGAGCCCCGGGACATTGGATCCTATGGCTACACCTTC	CASEPRDIGSYGYTF
.	TRBV18	TRBD1	TRBJ1-3	TGTGCCAGCTCACCCAAGCAGACAGGGGGCTCTGGAAACACCATATATTTT	CASSPKQTGGSGNTIYF
.	TRBV7-7	TRBD1	TRBJ1-4	TGTGCCAGCAGCTCATCCGACAGGGATGAAAAACTGTTTTTT	CASSSSDRDEKLFF
.	TRBV19	.	TRBJ1-1	TGTGCCAGTAGTATAGTACAGAACACTGAAGCTTTCTTT	CASSIVQNTEAFF
.	TRBV14	TRBD1	TRBJ1-1	TGTGCCAGCAGCCAAACGGACAGGGGACATATCACTGAAGCTTTCTTT	CASSQTDRGHITEAFF
.	TRBV7-9	.	TRBJ1-1	TGTGCCAGCAGCGCTGACAGTTCTGGGCCGAACACTGAAGCTTTCTTT	CASSADSSGPNTEAFF
.	TRBV18	.	TRBJ2-1	TGTGCCAGCTCACCACCGACATTCTCAGGGAAATTCGGTAATGAGCAGTTCTTC	CASSPPTFSGKFGNEQFF
once	TRBV5-1	.	TRBJ1-2	TGCGCCAGCAGCTTGTTACAGGGAGCTAACTATGGCTACACCTTC	CASSLLQGANYGYTF
.	TRBV18	TRBD2	TRBJ2-3	TGTGCCAGCTCACCTCCTTTTAGCGGGGGGGCCGGTACGCAGTATTTT	CASSPPFSGGAGTQYF
.	TRBV6-1	.	TRBJ1-1	TGTGCCAGCAGTGAAACTTCCCAGGTCACTTTTATGAACACTGAAGCTTTCTTT	CASSETSQVTFMNTEAFF
.	TRBV24-1	.	TRBJ2-3	TGTGCCACCAGTGATTCCTCGCGGGACGACACAGATACGCAGTATTTT	CATSDSSRDDTDTQYF
.	TRBV25-1	.	TRBJ1-2	TGTGCCAGCAGTGAATGGGGAGGGGCTCTCACTAACTATGGCTACACCTTC	CASSEWGGALTNYGYTF
once	TRBV5-6	TRBD1	TRBJ2-1	TGTGCCAGCAGCTTTGGACAGGGATCGAGGCAGTTCTTC	CASSFGQGSRQFF
few	TRBV19	.	TRBJ2-5	TGTGCCAGTAGTGAGACACGAGGGGAGACCCAGTACTTC	CASSETRGETQYF
.	TRBV19	.	TRBJ2-4	TGTGCCAGTGGGGAGCTCAAAAACATTCAGTACTTC	CASGELKNIQYF
.	TRBV5-1	.	TRBJ1-3	TGCGCCAGCAGCTTGGAGGGACATCGTGGGGGAAACACCATATATTTT	CASSLEGHRGGNTIYF
.	TRBV19	.	TRBJ1-1	TGTGCCATTCTCAGTGTGAACACTGAAGCTTTCTTT	CAILSVNTEAFF
once	TRBV11-3	TRBD2	TRBJ2-2	TGTGCCAGCAGCTTACTTCGGGGGGAGTCGCGAGGGACCGGGGAGCTGTTTTTT	CASSLLRGESRGTGELFF
.	TRBV5-1	.	TRBJ1-1	TGCGCCAGCAGCCCAGACAGTTATGGAACTGAAGCTTTCTTT	CASSPDSYGTEAFF
.	TRBV5-1	TRBD2	TRBJ2-3	TGCGCCAGCAGCAGTAGCGGGATCCCAGATACGCAGTATTTT	CASSSSGIPDTQYF
.	TRBV7-9	TRBD1	TRBJ2-3	TGTGCCAGCAGCGGTGACAGGGGGAGGGGGAAAGGCACAGATACGCAGTATTTT	CASSGDRGRGKGTDTQYF
few	TRBV6-4	.	TRBJ2-2	TGTGCCAGCAGTGACTCGGCTAGCACCGGGGAGCTGTTTTTT	CASSDSASTGELFF
.	TRBV18	TRBD1	TRBJ1-6	TGTGCCAGCTCACCAAACAGGGGGGGGGCTAATTCACCCCTCCACTTT	CASSPNRGGANSPLHF
.	TRBV7-9	TRBD2	TRBJ2-1	TGTGCCAGCAGCTTAGGGACTAGCGGGGGGACGTTCCCCAATGAGCAGTTCTTC	CASSLGTSGGTFPNEQFF
.	TRBV6-1	TRBD1	TRBJ1-3	TGTGCCAGCAGTGACCGTAACAGGGGGGCTGGAAACACCATATATTTT	CASSDRNRGAGNTIYF
.	TRBV9	.	TRBJ1-1	TGTGCCAGCAGCGTAGAAGCAGGGATGAACACTGAAGCTTTCTTT	CASSVEAGMNTEAFF
.	TRBV6-5	.	TRBJ2-1	TGTGCCAGCAGGTCCGATTGGAGGTCCTACAATGAGCAGTTCTTC	CASRSDWRSYNEQFF
.	TRBV11-3	.	TRBJ2-7	TGTGCCAGCAGCCCAGGAGGAGCTAGCTCCTACGAGCAGTACTTC	CASSPGGASSYEQYF
.	TRBV7-9	.	TRBJ2-2	TGTGCCAGCAGCTTAGGCGGAGGCCCGAACACCGGGGAGCTGTTTTTT	CASSLGGGPNTGELFF
.	TRBV4-1	TRBD1	TRBJ1-1	TGCGCCAGCAGCCACCCGGGACAGGGGCTGCGCACTGAAGCTTTCTTT	CASSHPGQGLRTEAFF
.	TRBV25-1	.	TRBJ1-2	TGTGCCAGCGCTGAGGGCCTAGGTGGCTACACCTTC	CASAEGLGGYTF
few	TRBV10-1	TRBD1	TRBJ1-1	TGCGCCAGCTCAAAGGACAGGGGGGCGTACACTGAAGCTTTCTTT	CASSKDRGAYTEAFF
.	TRBV29-1	TRBD2	TRBJ2-3	TGCAGCGTTGCCCCGGGACTAGCGGGGGGGTGGGACACAGATACGCAGTATTTT	CSVAPGLAGGWDTDTQYF
once	TRBV11-2	TRBD2	TRBJ2-7	TGTGCCAGCAGCGACACTAGCGGCTCCTACGAGCAGTACTTC	CASSDTSGSYEQYF
.	TRBV30	.	TRBJ1-2	TGTGCCTGGACAACCGGGACACAAGGGGGTTCGGGCTACACCTTC	CAWTTGTQGGSGYTF
.	TRBV24-1	TRBD1	TRBJ2-2	TGTGCCACCAGTGAGCAACAGGGGCGGCACACCGGGGAGCTGTTTTTT	CATSEQQGRHTGELFF
.	TRBV9	.	TRBJ2-7	TGTGCCAGCAGCGCCGAAAACGCGGCGGAGCAGTACTTC	CASSAENAAEQYF